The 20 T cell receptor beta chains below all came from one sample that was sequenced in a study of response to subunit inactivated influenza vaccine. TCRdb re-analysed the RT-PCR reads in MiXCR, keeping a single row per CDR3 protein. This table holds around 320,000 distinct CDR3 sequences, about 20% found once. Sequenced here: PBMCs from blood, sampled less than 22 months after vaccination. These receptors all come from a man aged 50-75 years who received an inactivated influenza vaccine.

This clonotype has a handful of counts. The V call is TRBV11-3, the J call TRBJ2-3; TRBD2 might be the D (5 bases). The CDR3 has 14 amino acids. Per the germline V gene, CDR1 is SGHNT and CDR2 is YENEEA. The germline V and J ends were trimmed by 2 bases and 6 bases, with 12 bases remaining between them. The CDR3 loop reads CASSLHRGFDTQYF. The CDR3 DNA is TGTGCCAGCAGCTTACATAGAGGGTTTGATACGCAGTATTTT.

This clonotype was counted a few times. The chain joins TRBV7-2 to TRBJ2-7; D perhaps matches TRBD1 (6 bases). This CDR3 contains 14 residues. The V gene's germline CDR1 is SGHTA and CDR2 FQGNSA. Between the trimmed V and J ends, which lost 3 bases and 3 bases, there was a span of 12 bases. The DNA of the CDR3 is TGTGCCAGCAGCTTCGGACAGATCAACTACGAGCAGTACTTC. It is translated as CASSFGQINYEQYF.

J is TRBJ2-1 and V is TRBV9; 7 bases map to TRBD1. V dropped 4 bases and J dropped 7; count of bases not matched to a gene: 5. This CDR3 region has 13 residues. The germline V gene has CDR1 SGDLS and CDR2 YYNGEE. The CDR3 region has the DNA TGTGCCAGCAGCAGGGGGCGGAGGAATGAGCAGTTCTTC. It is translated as CASSRGRRNEQFF.

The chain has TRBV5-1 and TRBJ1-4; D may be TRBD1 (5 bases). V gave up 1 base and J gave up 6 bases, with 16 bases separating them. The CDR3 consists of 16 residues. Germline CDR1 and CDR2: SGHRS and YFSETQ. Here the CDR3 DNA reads TGCGCCAGCAGCTTGAGCCGGGGCCCCTTGGATGAAAAACTGTTTTTT. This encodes CASSLSRGPLDEKLFF. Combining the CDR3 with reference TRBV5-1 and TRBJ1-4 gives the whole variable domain KAGVTQTPRYLIKTRGQQVTLSCSPISGHRSVSWYQQTPGQGLQFLFEYFSETQRNKGNFPGRFSGRQFSNSRSEMNVSTLELGDSALYLCASSLSRGPLDEKLFFGSGTQLSVL.

CDR3 DNA: TGTGCCACCAGTGATTTGCAGGGGCCCATGAACACTGAAGCTTTCTTT. Its translation: CATSDLQGPMNTEAFF. The gene calls are TRBV24-1 and TRBJ1-1; maybe TRBD1 (6 bases). Trimming took off 0 bases at V and 0 bases at J, with 10 bases between the two ends. There are 16 residues in the CDR3. Germline V gives CDR1 KGHDR, CDR2 SFDVKD.

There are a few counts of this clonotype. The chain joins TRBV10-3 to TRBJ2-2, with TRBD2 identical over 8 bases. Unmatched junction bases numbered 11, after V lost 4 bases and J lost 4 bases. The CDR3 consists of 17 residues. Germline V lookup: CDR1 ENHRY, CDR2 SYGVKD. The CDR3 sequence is CAISGFRAGESTGELFF. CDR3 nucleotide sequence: TGTGCCATCAGTGGGTTTCGAGCGGGAGAAAGCACCGGGGAGCTGTTTTTT.

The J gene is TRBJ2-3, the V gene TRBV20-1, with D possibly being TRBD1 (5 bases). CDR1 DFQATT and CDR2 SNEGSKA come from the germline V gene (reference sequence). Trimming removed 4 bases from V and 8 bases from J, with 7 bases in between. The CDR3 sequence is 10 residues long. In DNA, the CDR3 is TGCAGTGCTACCAGGGCTACGCAGTATTTT. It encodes CSATRATQYF.

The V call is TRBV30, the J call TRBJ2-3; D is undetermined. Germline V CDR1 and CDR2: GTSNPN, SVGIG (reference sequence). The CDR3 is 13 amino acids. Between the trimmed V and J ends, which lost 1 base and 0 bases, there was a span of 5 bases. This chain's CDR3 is CAWSGSSTDTQYF. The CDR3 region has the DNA TGTGCCTGGAGTGGTTCAAGCACAGATACGCAGTATTTT.

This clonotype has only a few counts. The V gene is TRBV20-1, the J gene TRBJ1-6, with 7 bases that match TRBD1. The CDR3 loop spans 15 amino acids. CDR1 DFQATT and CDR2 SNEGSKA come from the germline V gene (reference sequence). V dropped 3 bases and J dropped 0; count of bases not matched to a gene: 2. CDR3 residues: CSASRDSSYNSPLHF. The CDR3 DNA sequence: TGCAGTGCTAGTCGGGACAGCTCCTATAATTCACCCCTCCACTTT.

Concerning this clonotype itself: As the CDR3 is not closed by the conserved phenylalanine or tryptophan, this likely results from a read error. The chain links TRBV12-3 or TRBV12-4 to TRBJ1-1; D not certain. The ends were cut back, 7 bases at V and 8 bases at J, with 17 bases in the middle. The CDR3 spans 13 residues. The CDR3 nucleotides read TGTGCCAGCACCGACGGGCGGATTCGAGAAGCTTTCCTT. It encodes CASTDGRIREAFL.

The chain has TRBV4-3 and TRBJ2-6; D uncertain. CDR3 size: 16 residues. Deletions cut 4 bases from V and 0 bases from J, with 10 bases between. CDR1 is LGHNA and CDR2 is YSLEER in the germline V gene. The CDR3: CASSRGRNSGANVLTF. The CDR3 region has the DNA TGCGCCAGCAGCCGCGGACGGAACTCTGGGGCCAACGTCCTGACTTTC.

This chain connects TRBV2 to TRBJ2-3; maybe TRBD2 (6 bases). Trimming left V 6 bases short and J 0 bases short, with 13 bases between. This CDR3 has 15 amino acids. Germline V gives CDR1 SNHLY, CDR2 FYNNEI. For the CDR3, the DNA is TGTGCCAGCAGGGATAGCGGAACTAGCACAGATACGCAGTATTTT. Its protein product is CASRDSGTSTDTQYF. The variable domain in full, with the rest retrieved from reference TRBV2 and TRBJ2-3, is EPEVTQTPSHQVTQMGQEVILRCVPISNHLYFYWYRQILGQKVEFLVSFYNNEISEKSEIFDDQFSVERPDGSNFTLKIRSTKLEDSAMYFCASRDSGTSTDTQYFGPGTRLTVL.

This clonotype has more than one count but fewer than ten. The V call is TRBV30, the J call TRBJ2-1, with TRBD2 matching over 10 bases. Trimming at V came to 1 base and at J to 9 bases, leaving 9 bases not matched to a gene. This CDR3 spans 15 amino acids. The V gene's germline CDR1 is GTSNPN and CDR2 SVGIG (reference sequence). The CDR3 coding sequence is TGTGCCTGGAGTGGGGGTGCTAGCGGGAGTCTTGAGCAGTTCTTC. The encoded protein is CAWSGGASGSLEQFF.

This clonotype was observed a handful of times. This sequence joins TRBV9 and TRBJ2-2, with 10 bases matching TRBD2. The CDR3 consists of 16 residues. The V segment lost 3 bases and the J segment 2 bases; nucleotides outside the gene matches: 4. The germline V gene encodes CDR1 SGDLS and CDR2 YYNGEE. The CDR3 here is CASSAGLALNTGELFF. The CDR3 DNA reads TGTGCCAGCAGCGCGGGACTAGCGCTAAACACCGGGGAGCTGTTTTTT.

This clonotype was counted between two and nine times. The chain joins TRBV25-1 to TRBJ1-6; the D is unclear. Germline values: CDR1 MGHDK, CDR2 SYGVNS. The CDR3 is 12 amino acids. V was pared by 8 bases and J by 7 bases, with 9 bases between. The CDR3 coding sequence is TGTGCCAGCGGCGCCGGGAATTCACCCCTCCACTTT. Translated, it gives CASGAGNSPLHF.

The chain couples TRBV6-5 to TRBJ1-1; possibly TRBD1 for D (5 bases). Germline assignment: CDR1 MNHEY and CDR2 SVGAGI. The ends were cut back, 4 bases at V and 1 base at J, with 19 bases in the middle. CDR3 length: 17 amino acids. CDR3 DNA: TGTGCCAGCAGTTCCACCCCCGGGGGACGGGCGAACACTGAAGCTTTCTTT. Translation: CASSSTPGGRANTEAFF.

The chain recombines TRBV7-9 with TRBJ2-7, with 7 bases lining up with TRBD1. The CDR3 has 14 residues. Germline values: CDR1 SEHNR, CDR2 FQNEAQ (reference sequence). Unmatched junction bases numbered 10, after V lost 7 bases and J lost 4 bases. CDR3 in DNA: TGTGCCAGCAACAGCGACAGGGTTTATTACGAGCAGTACTTC. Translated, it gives CASNSDRVYYEQYF.

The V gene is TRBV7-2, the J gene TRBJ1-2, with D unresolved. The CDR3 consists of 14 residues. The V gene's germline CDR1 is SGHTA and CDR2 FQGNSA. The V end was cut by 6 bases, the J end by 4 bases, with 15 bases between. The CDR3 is CASRPEYGFYGYTF. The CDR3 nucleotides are TGTGCCAGCAGACCCGAGTACGGATTCTATGGCTACACCTTC.

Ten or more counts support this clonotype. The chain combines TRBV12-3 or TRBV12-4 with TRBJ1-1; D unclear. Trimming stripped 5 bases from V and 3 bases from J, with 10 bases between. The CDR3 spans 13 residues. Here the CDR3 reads CASSPNSYTEAFF. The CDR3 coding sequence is TGTGCCAGCAGTCCAAACAGTTACACTGAAGCTTTCTTT.

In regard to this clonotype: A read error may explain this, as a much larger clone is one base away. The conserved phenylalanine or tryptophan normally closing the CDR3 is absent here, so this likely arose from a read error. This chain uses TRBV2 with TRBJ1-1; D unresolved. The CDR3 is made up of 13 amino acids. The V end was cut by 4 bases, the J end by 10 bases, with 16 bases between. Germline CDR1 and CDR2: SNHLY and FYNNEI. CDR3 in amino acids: CASSVQILFGAFY. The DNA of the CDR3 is TGTGCCAGCAGTGTTCAGATCCTCTTTGGAGCTTTCTAT.